This entry features one TCR beta chain sequence. Methods used by the authors: It was from reference gene primer amplification that nucleated cell counts were estimated. Some clones are missing from TCRdb's copy, which holds only in-frame ones; the method was immunoSEQ multiplex PCR. The D gene and trimming were derived from the DNA, and the V and J assignments and clone size from that table. This table holds some 250,000 clones, roughly 88% found once. The entry originates in a study of blood T cell repertoires in COVID-19. The germline gives CDR1 SGHRS, CDR2 YFSETQ. Between the trimmed V and J ends, which lost 5 bases and 4 bases, there was a span of 12 bases. The CDR3 is 13 residues long.

This receptor was identified in a woman aged 45-60 years who had recovered from COVID-19. The sequencing sample was made of PBMCs or T cells enriched from blood (not recorded which). V gene TRBV5-1 combines with J gene TRBJ1-1; D unclear. In DNA form, the CDR3 reads TGCGCCAGCAGTGGGAGGGAGGCCACTGAAGCTTTCTTT. Protein: CASSGREATEAFF.